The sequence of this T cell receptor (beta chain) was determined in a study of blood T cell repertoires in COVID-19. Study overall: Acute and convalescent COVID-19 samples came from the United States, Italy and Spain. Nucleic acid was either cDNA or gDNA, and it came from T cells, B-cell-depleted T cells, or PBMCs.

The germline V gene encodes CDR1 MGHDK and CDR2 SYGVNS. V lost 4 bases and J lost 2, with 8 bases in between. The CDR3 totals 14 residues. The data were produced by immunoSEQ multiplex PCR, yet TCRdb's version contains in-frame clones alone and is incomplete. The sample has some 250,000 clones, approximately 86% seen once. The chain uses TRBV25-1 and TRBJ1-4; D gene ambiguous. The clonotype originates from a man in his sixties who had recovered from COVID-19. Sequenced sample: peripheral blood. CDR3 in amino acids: CASSGGATNEKLFF. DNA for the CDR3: TGTGCCAGCAGTGGGGGAGCGACTAATGAAAAACTGTTTTTT. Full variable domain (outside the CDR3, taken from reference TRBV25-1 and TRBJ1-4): EADIYQTPRYLVIGTGKKITLECSQTMGHDKMYWYQQDPGMELHLIHYSYGVNSTEKGDLSSESTVSRIRTEHFPLTLESARPSHTSQYLCASSGGATNEKLFFGSGTQLSVL.